These 10 T cell receptor beta chains share one sample of origin, sequenced in a study of T cells in Graves' hyperthyroidism and ophthalmopathy. From RNA transcripts, TCR beta CDR3 regions were amplified. First-round RT-PCR with HTBI primers amplified the TCR CDR3 region. TCRdb ran MiXCR on the multiplex PCR reads and lists one entry per CDR3 protein. The data contain around 800,000 distinct CDR3 sequences, 35% to 45% of them singletons. Sequencing used blood. The receptors here all came from a man aged 18 to 29 with Graves' hyperthyroidism.

A note on this clonotype: A read error may produce the germline difference seen at one junction end. This chain links TRBV2 with TRBJ2-7; 7 nucleotides agree with TRBD1. Germline CDR1 and CDR2: SNHLY and FYNNEI. The CDR3 covers 14 residues. The CDR3 coding sequence is TGCGCCAGCAGCCAAACCCCAGGGGGCTACGAGCAGTACTTC. This encodes CASSQTPGGYEQYF.

The genes are TRBV14 and TRBJ1-6; D is unresolved. Looked up from germline, CDR1 is SGHDN and CDR2 is FVKESK. The V end lost 1 base, the J end lost 11 bases, and 18 bases lay between the germline ends. The CDR3 is made up of 16 amino acids. The CDR3, as DNA: TGTGCCAGCAGCCAAGCAGTCGGGCCGCTGGTGGCACCCCTCCACTTT. Its translation is CASSQAVGPLVAPLHF.

Notes on this clonotype: The missing conserved phenylalanine or tryptophan at the end of this CDR3 makes a read error likely. V usage is TRBV7-2 and J usage is TRBJ1-4; D perhaps matches TRBD1 (5 bases). The CDR3 runs 13 residues. In germline, CDR1 is SGHTA, CDR2 FQGNSA. V lost 3 bases and J 8 bases, leaving 10 bases between the germline ends. Here the CDR3 DNA reads TGTGCCAGCAGCTTTCGGGGGGAGGAAAAACTGTTTCTT. Its translation is CASSFRGEEKLFL.

V is TRBV7-8 and J is TRBJ2-5; 7 nucleotides match TRBD2. Germline values: CDR1 SGHVS, CDR2 FQNEAQ. This CDR3 has 14 residues. V gave up 7 bases and J gave up 0 bases; unmatched junction bases: 5. The DNA of the CDR3 is TGTGCCAGCACCTTCGGGAGGTACCAAGAGACCCAGTACTTC. It specifies CASTFGRYQETQYF.

There are many counts of this clonotype. The genes are TRBV20-1 and TRBJ2-5, with D maybe TRBD2 (6 bases). CDR1 DFQATT and CDR2 SNEGSKA come from the germline V gene (reference sequence). CDR3 length: 11 residues. With 3 bases removed from V and 4 bases from J, the gap between germline ends came to 6 bases. This CDR3 reads CSASGRETQYF. The CDR3 DNA reads as TGCAGTGCTAGCGGGAGAGAGACCCAGTACTTC.

The table lists this clonotype with a count of one. The V call is TRBV29-1, the J call TRBJ2-7; 7 bases agree with TRBD1. Germline trimming cut 8 bases from V and 7 bases from J; bases unmatched to any gene: 8. Germline CDR1 reads SQVTM; CDR2 reads ANQGSEA. This CDR3 is built from 11 residues. In nucleotides, the CDR3 is TGCAGCTTGACGACAGGGAATGAGCAGTACTTC. It translates to CSLTTGNEQYF.

This clonotype has only a few counts. The rearrangement uses TRBV3-1 and TRBJ1-6, with TRBD1 matching 8 bases. The CDR3 runs 18 residues. The germline gives CDR1 LGHDT, CDR2 YNNKEL (reference sequence). Losses at the gene ends were 1 base for V and 9 bases for J; bases not matched to a gene: 14. As DNA, the CDR3 is TGTGCCAGCAGCCAAGGAGGTTTCGGACAGGGACGGTCTTCACCCCTCCACTTT. Its protein is CASSQGGFGQGRSSPLHF.

J is TRBJ1-2 and V is TRBV20-1, with 7 bases matching TRBD1. CDR3 length: 14 amino acids. V dropped 4 bases and J dropped 0; count of bases not matched to a gene: 5. CDR1 and CDR2 (germline): DFQATT, SNEGSKA (reference sequence). The chain's CDR3 is CSATGTATNYGYTF. The CDR3, as DNA: TGCAGTGCTACCGGGACAGCCACTAACTATGGCTACACCTTC.

This clonotype occurred a few times. This sequence joins TRBV29-1 and TRBJ1-4; 7 bases line up with TRBD2. The J call may be wrong; the DNA end is better matched by TRBJ2-3. Germline V lookup: CDR1 SQVTM, CDR2 ANQGSEA. CDR3 length: 12 residues. The DNA of the CDR3 is TGCAGCGGCTACAGCTTCGGGGGGACGCAGTATTTT. Residues: CSGYSFGGTQYF.

This clonotype showed up just a few times. The chain joins TRBV5-1 to TRBJ1-1; a possible D gene is TRBD1 (6 bases). The germline V gene has CDR1 SGHRS and CDR2 YFSETQ. V lost 3 bases and J lost 1, with 10 bases in between. The CDR3 runs to 14 residues. This CDR3 reads CASSWTAGNTEAFF. The CDR3 region has the DNA TGCGCCAGCAGCTGGACAGCAGGGAACACTGAAGCTTTCTTT.